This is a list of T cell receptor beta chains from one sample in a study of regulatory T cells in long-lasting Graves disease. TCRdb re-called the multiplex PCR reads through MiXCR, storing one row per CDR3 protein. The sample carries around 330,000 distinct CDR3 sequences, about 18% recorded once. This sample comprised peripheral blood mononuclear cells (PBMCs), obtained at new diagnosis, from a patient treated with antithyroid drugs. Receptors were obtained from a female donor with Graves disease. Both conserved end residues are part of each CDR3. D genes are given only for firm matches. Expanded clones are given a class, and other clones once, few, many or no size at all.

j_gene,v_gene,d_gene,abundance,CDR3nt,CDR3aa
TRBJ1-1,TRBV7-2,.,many,TGTGCCAGCAGTCCCACGCTGGGGAACACTGAAGCTTTCTTT,CASSPTLGNTEAFF
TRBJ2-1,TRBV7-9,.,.,TGTGCCAGCAGCTTACTACTACTCACCTCCTACAATGAGCAGTTCTTC,CASSLLLLTSYNEQFF
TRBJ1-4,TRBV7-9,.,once,TGTGCCAGCAGCTTATTGGCACAAGGAGGGGAAAAACTGTTTTTT,CASSLLAQGGEKLFF
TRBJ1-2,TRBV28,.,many,TGTGCCAGCAGCCCGCGGGTTGACTATGGCTACACCTTC,CASSPRVDYGYTF
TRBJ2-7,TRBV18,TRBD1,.,TGTGCCAGCCACCGGACAGGGCAAACCTACGAGCAGTACTTC,CASHRTGQTYEQYF
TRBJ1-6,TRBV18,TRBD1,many,TGTGCCAGCTCGCTGGACAGGGCCGATAATTCACCCCTCCACTTT,CASSLDRADNSPLHF
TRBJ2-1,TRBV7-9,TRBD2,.,TGTGCCAGCAGCTTAGTAGTGGGGCTAGCGGGAGGTGTAAATGAGCAGTTCTTC,CASSLVVGLAGGVNEQFF
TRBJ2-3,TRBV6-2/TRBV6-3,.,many,TGTGCCAGCAGTGTATGGACAGATACGCAGTATTTT,CASSVWTDTQYF
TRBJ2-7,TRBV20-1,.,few,TGCAGTGCTAGAGATGAGACTTGGGGGCCCTACGAGCAGTACTTC,CSARDETWGPYEQYF
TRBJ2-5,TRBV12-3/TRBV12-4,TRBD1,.,TGTGCCAGCAGCCCCCACTGGGGACAGGGTGGTATAGAGACCCAGTACTTC,CASSPHWGQGGIETQYF
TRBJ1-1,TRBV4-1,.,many,TGCGCCAGCAGTCCCGGGCAGGGCCCGATGAACACTGAAGCTTTCTTT,CASSPGQGPMNTEAFF
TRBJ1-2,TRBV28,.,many,TGTGCCAGCAAAAAGGGTGGGGGGAAGAGCTATGGCTACACCTTC,CASKKGGGKSYGYTF
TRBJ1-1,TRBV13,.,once,TGTGCCAGCAGCTTAGACCCAGGGGAGATCTCTGAAGCTTTCTTT,CASSLDPGEISEAFF
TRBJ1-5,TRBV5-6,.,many,TGTGCCAGCAGCTTGGGTTGGGGCAGAAACAATCAGCCCCAGCATTTT,CASSLGWGRNNQPQHF
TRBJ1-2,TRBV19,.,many,TGTGCCAGTAGAACAGGGAGTAACTATGGCTACACCTTC,CASRTGSNYGYTF
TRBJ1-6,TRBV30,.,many,TGTGCCTGGGGAGGATATAATTCACCCCTCCACTTT,CAWGGYNSPLHF
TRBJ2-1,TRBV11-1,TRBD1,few,TGTGCCAGCAGCCGCCGGGACAGGGGCGATGGGCAGTTCTTC,CASSRRDRGDGQFF
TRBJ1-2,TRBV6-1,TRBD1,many,TGTGCCAGCAAGCATCAGGGGGCTGCCTATGGCTACACCTTC,CASKHQGAAYGYTF
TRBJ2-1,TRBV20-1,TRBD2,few,TGCAGTGCTAGTGCGGGAGTGGTGTATGAGCAGTTCTTC,CSASAGVVYEQFF
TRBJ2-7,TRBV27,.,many,TGTGCCAGCAGGGTAGGGCGGGCCAGCTCCTACGAGCAGTACTTC,CASRVGRASSYEQYF
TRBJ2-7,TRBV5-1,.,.,TGCGCCAGCAGCTTGGTAAAATTTGGATGGCACTACGAGCAGTACTTC,CASSLVKFGWHYEQYF
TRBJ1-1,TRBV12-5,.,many,TGTGCTAGTGGGGACGACAGAACAGGGATTGCTGAAGCTTTCTTT,CASGDDRTGIAEAFF
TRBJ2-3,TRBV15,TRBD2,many,TGTGCCACCAGCAGGCGGGGGGGCACAGATACGCAGTATTTT,CATSRRGGTDTQYF
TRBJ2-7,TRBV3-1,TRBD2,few,TGTGCCAGCAGCCGGGGAGCGGGAGGGCCCTACGAGCAGTACTTC,CASSRGAGGPYEQYF
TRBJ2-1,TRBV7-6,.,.,TGTGCCAGCAGCCATCTCTCGGAGGGCAGTAGCTCCTTCAATGAGCAGTTCTTC,CASSHLSEGSSSFNEQFF
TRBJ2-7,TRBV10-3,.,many,TGTGCCATCAGTACCGACCCTTCCTACGAGCAGTACTTC,CAISTDPSYEQYF
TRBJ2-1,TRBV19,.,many,TGTGCCAGTAGTGCCTCGATCATCGGCGAGCAGTTCTTC,CASSASIIGEQFF
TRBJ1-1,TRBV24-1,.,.,TGTGCCACCAGTTTCCGGGACTTCAAAAACGGGACTGAAGCTTTCTTT,CATSFRDFKNGTEAFF
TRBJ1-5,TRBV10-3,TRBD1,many,TGTGCCTCCGGGGGTGACAGGGGCGATCAGCCCCAGCATTTT,CASGGDRGDQPQHF
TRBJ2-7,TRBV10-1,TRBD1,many,TGCGCCAGCAGCGTGACCGGGACAGGCTCCTACGAGCAGTACTTC,CASSVTGTGSYEQYF
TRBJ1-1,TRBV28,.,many,TGTGCCAGCTACAGGGACACTGAAGCTTTCTTT,CASYRDTEAFF
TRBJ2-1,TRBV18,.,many,TGTGCCAGCTCACGTGGACAGCACAATGAGCAGTTCTTC,CASSRGQHNEQFF
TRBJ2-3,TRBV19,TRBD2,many,TGTGCCAGTAGTATAGGGGGAAGACTAGCTAGCACAGATACGCAGTATTTT,CASSIGGRLASTDTQYF